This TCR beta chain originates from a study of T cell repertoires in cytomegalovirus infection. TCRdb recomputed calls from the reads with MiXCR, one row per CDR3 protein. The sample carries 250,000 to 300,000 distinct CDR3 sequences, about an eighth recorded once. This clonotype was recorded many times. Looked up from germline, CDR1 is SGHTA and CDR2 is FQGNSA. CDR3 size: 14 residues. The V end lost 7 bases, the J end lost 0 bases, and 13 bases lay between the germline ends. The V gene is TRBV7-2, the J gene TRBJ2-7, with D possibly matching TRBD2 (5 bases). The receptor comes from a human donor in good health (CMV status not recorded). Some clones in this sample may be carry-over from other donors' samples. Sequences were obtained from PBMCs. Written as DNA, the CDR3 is TGTGCCAGCACCGGACTCCACAACTCCTACGAGCAGTACTTC. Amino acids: CASTGLHNSYEQYF.